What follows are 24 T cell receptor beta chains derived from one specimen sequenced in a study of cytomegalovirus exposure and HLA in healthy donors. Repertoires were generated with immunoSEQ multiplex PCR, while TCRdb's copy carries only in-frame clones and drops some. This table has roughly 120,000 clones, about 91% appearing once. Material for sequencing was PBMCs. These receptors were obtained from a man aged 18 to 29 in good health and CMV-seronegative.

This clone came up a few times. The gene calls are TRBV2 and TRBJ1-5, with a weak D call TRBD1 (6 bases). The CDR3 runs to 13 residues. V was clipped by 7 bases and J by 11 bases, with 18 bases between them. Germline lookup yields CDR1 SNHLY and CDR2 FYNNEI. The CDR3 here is CASTGQFSGAQHF. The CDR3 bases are TGTGCCAGCACAGGACAGTTCTCAGGAGCCCAGCATTTT.

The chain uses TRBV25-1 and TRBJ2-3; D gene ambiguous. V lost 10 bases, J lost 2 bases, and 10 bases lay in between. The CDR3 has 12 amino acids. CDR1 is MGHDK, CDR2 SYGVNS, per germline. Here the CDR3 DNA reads TGTGCCACCAGGCTCTACACAGATACGCAGTATTTT. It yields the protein CATRLYTDTQYF. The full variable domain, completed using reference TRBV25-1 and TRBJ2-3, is EADIYQTPRYLVIGTGKKITLECSQTMGHDKMYWYQQDPGMELHLIHYSYGVNSTEKGDLSSESTVSRIRTEHFPLTLESARPSHTSQYLCATRLYTDTQYFGPGTRLTVL.

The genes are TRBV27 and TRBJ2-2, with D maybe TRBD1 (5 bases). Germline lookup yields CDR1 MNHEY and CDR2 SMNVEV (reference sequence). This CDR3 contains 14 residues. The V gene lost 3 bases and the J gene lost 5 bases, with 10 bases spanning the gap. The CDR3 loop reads CASSFFQGTGELFF. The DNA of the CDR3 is TGTGCCAGCAGTTTTTTTCAGGGAACCGGGGAGCTGTTTTTT.

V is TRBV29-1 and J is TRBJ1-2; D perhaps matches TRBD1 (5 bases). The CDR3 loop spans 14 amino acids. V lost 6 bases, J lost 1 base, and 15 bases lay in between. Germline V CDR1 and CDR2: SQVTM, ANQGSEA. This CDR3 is CSVTGGAFNYGYTF. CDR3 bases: TGCAGCGTGACGGGAGGGGCTTTTAACTATGGCTACACCTTC.

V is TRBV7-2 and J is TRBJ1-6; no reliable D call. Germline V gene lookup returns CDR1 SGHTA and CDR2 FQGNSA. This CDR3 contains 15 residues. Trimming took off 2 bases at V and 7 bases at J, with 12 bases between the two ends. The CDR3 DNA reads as TGTGCCAGCAGCTTAATCGGAGATGGCAATTCACCCCTCCACTTT. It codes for CASSLIGDGNSPLHF.

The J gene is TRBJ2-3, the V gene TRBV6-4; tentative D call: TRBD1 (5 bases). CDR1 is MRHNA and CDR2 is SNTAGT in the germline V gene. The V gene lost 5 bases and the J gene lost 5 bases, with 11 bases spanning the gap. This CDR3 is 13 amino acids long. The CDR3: CASSNVRGDTQYF. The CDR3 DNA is TGTGCCAGCAGTAACGTAAGGGGAGATACGCAGTATTTT.

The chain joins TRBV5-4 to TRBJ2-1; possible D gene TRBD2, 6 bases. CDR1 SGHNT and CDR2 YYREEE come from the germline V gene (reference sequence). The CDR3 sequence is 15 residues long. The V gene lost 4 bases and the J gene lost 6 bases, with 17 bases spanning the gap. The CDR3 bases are TGTGCCAGCAGCCCACCCAGGCTAGCGACCAATGAGCAGTTCTTC. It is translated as CASSPPRLATNEQFF.

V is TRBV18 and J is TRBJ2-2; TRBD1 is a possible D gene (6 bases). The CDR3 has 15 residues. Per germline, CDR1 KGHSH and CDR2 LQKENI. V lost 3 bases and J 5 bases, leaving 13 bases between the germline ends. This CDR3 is CASSPSTGGTGELFF. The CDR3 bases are TGTGCCAGCTCACCTTCGACAGGCGGTACCGGGGAGCTGTTTTTT.

DNA for the CDR3: TGTGCCAGCAGCCTGAGGACTAGCGGGACCACAGATACGCAGTATTTT. It codes for CASSLRTSGTTDTQYF. The chain uses TRBV9 and TRBJ2-3; TRBD2 agrees at 12 bases. Germline loops: CDR1 SGDLS, CDR2 YYNGEE. V gave up 4 bases and J gave up 2 bases; unmatched junction bases: 5. CDR3 length: 16 amino acids. Combining the CDR3 with reference TRBV9 and TRBJ2-3 gives the whole variable domain DSGVTQTPKHLITATGQRVTLRCSPRSGDLSVYWYQQSLDQGLQFLIQYYNGEERAKGNILERFSAQQFPDLHSELNLSSLELGDSALYFCASSLRTSGTTDTQYFGPGTRLTVL.

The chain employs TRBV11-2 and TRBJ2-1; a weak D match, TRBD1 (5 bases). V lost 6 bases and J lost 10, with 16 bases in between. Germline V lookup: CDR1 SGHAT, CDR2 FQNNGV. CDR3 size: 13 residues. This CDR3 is CASSSAGSKEQFF. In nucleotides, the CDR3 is TGTGCCAGCAGTTCAGCAGGGTCTAAGGAGCAGTTCTTC.

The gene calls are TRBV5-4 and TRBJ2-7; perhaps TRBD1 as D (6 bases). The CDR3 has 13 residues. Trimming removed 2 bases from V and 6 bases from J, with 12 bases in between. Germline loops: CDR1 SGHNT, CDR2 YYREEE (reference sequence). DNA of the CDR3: TGTGCCAGCAGCTTTACAGGGAGTCGCGAGCAGTACTTC. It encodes CASSFTGSREQYF.

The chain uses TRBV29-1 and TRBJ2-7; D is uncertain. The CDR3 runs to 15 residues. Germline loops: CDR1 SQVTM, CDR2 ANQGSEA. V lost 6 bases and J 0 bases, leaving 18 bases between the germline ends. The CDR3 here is CSVARRAESSYEQYF. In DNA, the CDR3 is TGCAGCGTAGCCCGCCGAGCCGAGAGCTCCTACGAGCAGTACTTC.

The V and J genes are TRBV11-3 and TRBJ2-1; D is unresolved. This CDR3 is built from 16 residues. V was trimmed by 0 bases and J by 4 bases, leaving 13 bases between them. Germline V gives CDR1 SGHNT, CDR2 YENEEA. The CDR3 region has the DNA TGTGCCAGCAGCTTAGAACGTAGCAGATCATACAATGAGCAGTTCTTC. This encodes CASSLERSRSYNEQFF.

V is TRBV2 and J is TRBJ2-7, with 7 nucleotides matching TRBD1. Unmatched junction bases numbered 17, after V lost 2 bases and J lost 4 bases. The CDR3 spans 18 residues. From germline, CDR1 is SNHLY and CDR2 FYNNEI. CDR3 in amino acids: CASSELRSGTAIAYEQYF. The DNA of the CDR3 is TGTGCCAGCAGTGAATTACGATCGGGGACAGCCATCGCGTACGAGCAGTACTTC.

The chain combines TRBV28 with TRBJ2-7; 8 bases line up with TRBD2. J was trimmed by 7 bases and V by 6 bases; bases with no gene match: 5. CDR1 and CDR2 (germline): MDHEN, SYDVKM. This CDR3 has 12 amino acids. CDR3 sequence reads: CASRRGTSEQYF. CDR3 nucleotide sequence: TGTGCCAGCAGGCGTGGGACTAGTGAGCAGTACTTC.

The CDR3 DNA reads TGTGCCAGCAGCTCTCGACAGAAGAATAGCAATCAGCCCCAGCATTTT. Translating it yields CASSSRQKNSNQPQHF. The chain has TRBV5-6 and TRBJ1-5, with D maybe TRBD1 (5 bases). The V gene's germline CDR1 is SGHDT and CDR2 YYEEEE. Deletions cut 3 bases from V and 0 bases from J, with 13 bases between. CDR3 length: 16 residues.

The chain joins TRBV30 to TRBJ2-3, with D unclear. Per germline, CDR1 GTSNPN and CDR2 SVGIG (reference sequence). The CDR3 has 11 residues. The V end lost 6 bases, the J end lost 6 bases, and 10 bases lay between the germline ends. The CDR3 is CACEVVDTQYF. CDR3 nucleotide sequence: TGTGCCTGCGAGGTCGTGGATACGCAGTATTTT.

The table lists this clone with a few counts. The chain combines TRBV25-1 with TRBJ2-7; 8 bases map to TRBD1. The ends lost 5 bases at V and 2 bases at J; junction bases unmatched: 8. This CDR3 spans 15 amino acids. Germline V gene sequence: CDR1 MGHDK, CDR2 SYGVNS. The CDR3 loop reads CASSPGNRGTYEQYF. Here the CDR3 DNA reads TGTGCCAGCAGTCCAGGTAACAGGGGGACCTACGAGCAGTACTTC.

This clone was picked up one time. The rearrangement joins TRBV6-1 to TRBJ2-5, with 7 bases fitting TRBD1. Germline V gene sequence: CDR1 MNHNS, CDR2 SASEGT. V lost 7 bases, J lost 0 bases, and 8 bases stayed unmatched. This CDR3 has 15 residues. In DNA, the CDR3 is TGTGCCAGCAAGCCCATGACAGGGTACCAAGAGACCCAGTACTTC. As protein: CASKPMTGYQETQYF.

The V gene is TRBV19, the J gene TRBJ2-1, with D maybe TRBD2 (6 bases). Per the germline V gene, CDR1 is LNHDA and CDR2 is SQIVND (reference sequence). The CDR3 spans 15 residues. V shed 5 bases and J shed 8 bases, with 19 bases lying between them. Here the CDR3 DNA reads TGTGCCAGTAGTGTATCCGGGACTCCAAGCTATGAGCAGTTCTTC. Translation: CASSVSGTPSYEQFF.

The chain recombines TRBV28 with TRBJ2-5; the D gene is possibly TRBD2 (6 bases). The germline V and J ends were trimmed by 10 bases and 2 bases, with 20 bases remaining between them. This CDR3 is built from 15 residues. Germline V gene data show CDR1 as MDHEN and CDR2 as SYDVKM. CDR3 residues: CATRRSGRGQETQYF. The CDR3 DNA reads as TGTGCCACCAGAAGGTCCGGACGGGGGCAAGAGACCCAGTACTTC.

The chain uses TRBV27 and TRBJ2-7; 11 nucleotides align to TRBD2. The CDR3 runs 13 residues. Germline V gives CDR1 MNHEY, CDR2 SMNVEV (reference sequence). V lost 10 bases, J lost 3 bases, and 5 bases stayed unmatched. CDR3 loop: CATRLAGGYEQYF. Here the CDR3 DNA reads TGTGCCACCCGGCTAGCGGGGGGCTACGAGCAGTACTTC.

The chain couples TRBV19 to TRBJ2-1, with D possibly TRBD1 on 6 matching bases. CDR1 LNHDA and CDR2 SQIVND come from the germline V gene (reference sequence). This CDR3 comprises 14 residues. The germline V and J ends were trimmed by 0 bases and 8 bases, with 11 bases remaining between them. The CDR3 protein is CASSIEGTRHEQFF. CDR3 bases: TGTGCCAGTAGTATAGAGGGGACAAGACATGAGCAGTTCTTC.

The CDR3 is CASSLRDRVTEAFF. In DNA, the CDR3 is TGTGCCAGCAGCTTACGGGACAGGGTCACTGAAGCTTTCTTT. The chain has TRBV7-8 and TRBJ1-1, with 9 bases identical to TRBD1. V shed 2 bases, J shed 4 bases, and the junction held 2 bases outside the gene matches. This CDR3 comprises 14 residues. CDR1 is SGHVS, CDR2 FQNEAQ, per germline.